One sample yielded the 14 T cell receptor beta chains listed below, sequenced in a study of Ad26.COV2.S vaccination and SARS-CoV-2 variants. Assay: immunoSEQ multiplex PCR; the TCRdb copy retains only in-frame clones and omits some. The table shows 440,000 or so clones, with 80% to 95% occurring only once. This sample's treatment: some 20 received Ad26.COV2.S at low or high dose, single or two shots; roughly 5 received placebo; per-sample allocation not given. Collection of samples fell on day 63 after the first vaccine or placebo injection. Sequenced here: peripheral blood, sampled in a trial of Ad26.COV2.S vaccine versus placebo. Source of these receptors: a person between 18 and 60 years old who received the Ad26.COV2.S COVID-19 vaccine or a placebo.

The chain links TRBV11-2 to TRBJ2-2; D ambiguous. Trimming left V 5 bases short and J 7 bases short, with 17 bases between. Germline CDR1 SGHAT, CDR2 FQNNGV. This CDR3 has 15 amino acids. The chain's CDR3 is CASSQFGSSVGELFF. CDR3 coding DNA: TGTGCCAGCAGCCAGTTTGGGTCATCCGTCGGGGAGCTGTTTTTT. Using reference TRBV11-2 and TRBJ2-2 for the parts outside the CDR3, the full variable domain is EAGVAQSPRYKIIEKRQSVAFWCNPISGHATLYWYQQILGQGPKLLIQFQNNGVVDDSQLPKDRFSAERLKGVDSTLKIQPAKLEDSAVYLCASSQFGSSVGELFFGEGSRLTVL.

The J gene is TRBJ2-7, the V gene TRBV5-1; 7 positions agree with TRBD2. With V trimmed by 0 bases and J by 5 bases, 11 bases remained unmatched. The germline V gene encodes CDR1 SGHRS and CDR2 YFSETQ. CDR3 size: 16 residues. CDR3 loop: CASSLAGLGSWNEQYF. The CDR3 DNA sequence: TGCGCCAGCAGCTTGGCCGGACTAGGGTCGTGGAACGAGCAGTACTTC.

The chain carries TRBV6-4 and TRBJ2-3; no firm D call. Trimming removed 5 bases at V and 1 base at J, with 10 bases between. CDR3 size: 14 residues. Germline lookup yields CDR1 MRHNA and CDR2 SNTAGT. CDR3 in amino acids: CASSPDDGTDTQYF. In DNA form, the CDR3 reads TGTGCCAGCAGTCCTGACGACGGCACAGATACGCAGTATTTT.

This chain links TRBV12-3 or TRBV12-4 with TRBJ2-7; maybe TRBD2 (6 bases). V was shortened by 6 bases and J by 5 bases, with 14 bases between the two germline ends. This CDR3 comprises 13 residues. In DNA, the CDR3 is TGTGCCAGCAGCCGGGAGTTACGAGACGAGCAGTACTTC. Its translation: CASSRELRDEQYF.

The V and J genes are TRBV2 and TRBJ2-7; weak D call: TRBD2 (6 bases). Trimming shortened V by 3 bases and J by 0 bases, and 12 bases separated the two germline ends. The CDR3 has 15 amino acids. Germline lookup yields CDR1 SNHLY and CDR2 FYNNEI. For the CDR3, the DNA is TGTGCCAGCAGTGACCAGTTGGGGGGCTCCTACGAGCAGTACTTC. It yields the protein CASSDQLGGSYEQYF.

V gene TRBV11-2 combines with J gene TRBJ2-7, with D hard to call. V was shortened by 1 base and J by 0 bases, with 1 base between the two germline ends. The germline V gene has CDR1 SGHAT and CDR2 FQNNGV. CDR3 length equals 12 residues. The CDR3 reads CASSLGSYEQYF. In DNA, the CDR3 is TGTGCCAGCAGCTTAGGCTCCTACGAGCAGTACTTC. The variable domain in full, with the rest retrieved from reference TRBV11-2 and TRBJ2-7, is EAGVAQSPRYKIIEKRQSVAFWCNPISGHATLYWYQQILGQGPKLLIQFQNNGVVDDSQLPKDRFSAERLKGVDSTLKIQPAKLEDSAVYLCASSLGSYEQYFGPGTRLTVT.

The chain carries TRBV30 and TRBJ2-3; D unclear. CDR3 length: 15 amino acids. V lost 5 bases to trimming and J lost 1 base, with 16 bases between them. CDR1 and CDR2 (germline): GTSNPN, SVGIG (reference sequence). This chain's CDR3 is CAWYHPRLGTDTQYF. The CDR3 DNA is TGTGCCTGGTATCATCCGCGATTGGGCACAGATACGCAGTATTTT.

The chain combines TRBV27 with TRBJ2-3; D gene unclear. In germline, CDR1 is MNHEY, CDR2 SMNVEV (reference sequence). The CDR3 length is 16 residues. Trimming took 4 bases from V and 0 from J, leaving 14 bases between them. In DNA form, the CDR3 reads TGTGCCAGCAGTTCCCCCGGTAGCCCTAGCACAGATACGCAGTATTTT. It encodes CASSSPGSPSTDTQYF.

This chain uses TRBV3-1 (or the pseudogene TRBV3-2) with TRBJ1-6; the D is unclear. Germline V CDR1 and CDR2: LGHDT, YNNKEL (reference sequence). This CDR3 is 14 amino acids long. V shed 1 base and J shed 8 bases, with 9 bases lying between them. CDR3 coding DNA: TGTGCCAGCAGCCAAGTTTCTTTTTATTCACCCCTCCACTTT. Protein sequence: CASSQVSFYSPLHF.

The chain combines TRBV5-6 with TRBJ2-4; 7 bases agree with TRBD1. V dropped 2 bases and J dropped 0; count of bases not matched to a gene: 5. Germline-derived CDR1 and CDR2 are SGHDT and YYEEEE. This CDR3 contains 16 residues. The CDR3 sequence: CASSFTGVLAKNIQYF. The CDR3 region has the DNA TGTGCCAGCAGCTTTACAGGGGTCTTAGCCAAAAACATTCAGTACTTC.

The chain recombines TRBV7-2 with TRBJ2-1; TRBD2 matches 7 bases. The CDR3 has 14 amino acids. The germline CDR1 and CDR2 sequences are SGHTA and FQGNSA. V gave up 5 bases and J gave up 3 bases; unmatched junction bases: 4. The chain's CDR3 is CASSTRTSYNEQFF. Written as DNA, the CDR3 is TGTGCCAGCAGCACCAGGACTAGCTACAATGAGCAGTTCTTC. The complete variable domain, with remaining parts taken from reference TRBV7-2 and TRBJ2-1, reads GAGVSQSPSNKVTEKGKDVELRCDPISGHTALYWYRQSLGQGLEFLIYFQGNSAPDKSGLPSDRFSAERTGGSVSTLTIQRTQQEDSAVYLCASSTRTSYNEQFFGPGTRLTVL.

This sequence joins TRBV7-8 and TRBJ2-2; D perhaps matches TRBD2 (6 bases). This CDR3 has 17 amino acids. Per germline, CDR1 SGHVS and CDR2 FQNEAQ. The V gene lost 6 bases and the J gene lost 7 bases, with 24 bases spanning the gap. CDR3 in amino acids: CASRSSGALATVGELFF. The CDR3 DNA reads TGTGCCAGCAGATCCAGTGGCGCCCTAGCGACGGTCGGGGAGCTGTTTTTT. The complete variable domain, with remaining parts taken from reference TRBV7-8 and TRBJ2-2, reads GAGVSQSPRYKVAKRGQDVALRCDPISGHVSLFWYQQALGQGPEFLTYFQNEAQLDKSGLPSDRFFAERPEGSVSTLKIQRTQQEDSAVYLCASRSSGALATVGELFFGEGSRLTVL.

The rearrangement joins TRBV30 to TRBJ1-4; 10 bases align to TRBD1. V shed 2 bases and J 7 bases; nucleotides not matched to a gene: 7. This CDR3 contains 15 residues. Germline values: CDR1 GTSNPN, CDR2 SVGIG (reference sequence). The CDR3 loop reads CAWSYPGQGIEKLFF. As DNA, the CDR3 is TGTGCCTGGAGTTATCCGGGACAGGGGATTGAAAAACTGTTTTTT.

The chain is built from TRBV5-4 and TRBJ2-5, with 8 bases that match TRBD1. This CDR3 is built from 13 residues. Germline CDR1 SGHNT, CDR2 YYREEE (reference sequence). The V segment lost 4 bases and the J segment 2 bases; nucleotides outside the gene matches: 1. CDR3 coding DNA: TGTGCCAGCAGCCGGACAGGGCAAGAGACCCAGTACTTC. Its protein is CASSRTGQETQYF.